These T cell receptor beta chains were read from a single sample in a study of shared clonotypes between healthy human individuals. The method was immunoSEQ multiplex PCR; TCRdb's version includes in-frame clones alone and lacks a portion of them. The table includes roughly 2.1 million clones, approximately 94% detected once. Material for sequencing was naive CD8+ T cells from PBMCs. The receptor set was obtained from a man younger than 35 in good health. Some clones in this sample may be carry-over from other donors' samples. Both conserved end residues are part of each CDR3. A D gene is named only where the DNA matches it firmly. The listing skips clone size in some rows; elsewhere it reads once, few, many or a size class.

>TRBJ1-5|NA|TRBV19|NA
CASSIPRVSNQPQHF
TGTGCCAGTAGTATTCCCAGGGTTAGCAATCAGCCCCAGCATTTT
>TRBJ2-7|NA|TRBV19|NA
CASSASVSSYEQYF
TGTGCCAGTAGTGCGAGCGTTAGCTCCTACGAGCAGTACTTC
>TRBJ2-7|NA|TRBV11-2|NA
CASSLTIYEQYF
TGTGCCAGCAGCCTCACGATCTACGAGCAGTACTTC
>TRBJ2-7|NA|TRBV7-9|NA
CASSVGGEEYEQYF
TGTGCCAGCAGTGTGGGGGGAGAGGAGTACGAGCAGTACTTC
>TRBJ1-1|NA|TRBV10-1|NA
CASSEHRKGDTEAFF
TGCGCCAGCAGTGAGCACAGAAAGGGTGACACTGAAGCTTTCTTT
>TRBJ1-1|NA|TRBV5-4|TRBD1
CASSQTGLSEAFF
TGTGCCAGCAGCCAGACAGGGTTATCTGAAGCTTTCTTT
>TRBJ2-7|once|TRBV7-8|NA
CASSLSGVEQYF
TGTGCCAGCAGCTTATCCGGGGTAGAGCAGTACTTC
>TRBJ2-2|once|TRBV4-1|TRBD1
CASSLFGQGTGELFF
TGCGCCAGCAGCCTTTTCGGACAGGGGACCGGGGAGCTGTTTTTT
>TRBJ1-1|NA|TRBV19|TRBD1
CASSPEDRDVLAFF
TGTGCCAGTAGTCCCGAGGACAGGGATGTGTTGGCTTTCTTT
>TRBJ1-4|NA|TRBV4-2|NA
CASSHNMPRGLVDEKLFF
TGTGCCAGCAGCCACAACATGCCCCGCGGTTTGGTGGATGAAAAACTGTTTTTT
>TRBJ2-2|NA|TRBV6-1|NA
CASSSTSPSTGELFF
TGTGCCAGCAGTTCTACTAGCCCGAGCACCGGGGAGCTGTTTTTT
>TRBJ2-5|NA|TRBV6-5|NA
CASSSGVQETQYF
TGTGCCAGCAGCTCGGGAGTCCAAGAGACCCAGTACTTC
>TRBJ1-4|few|TRBV2|NA
CASSWGRDNEKLFF
TGTGCCAGCAGTTGGGGCAGGGACAATGAAAAACTGTTTTTT
>TRBJ1-1|few|TRBV30|TRBD1
CARDRGTEAFF
TGTGCCAGAGACAGGGGGACTGAAGCTTTCTTT